The entry below gives a single TCR beta chain sequence along with its context. No antigen is known for it. Sequence at one end of the junction differs from germline and may be a read error. This specimen includes other DNA sequences encoding the same CDR3. The source of the sample is a study of cytomegalovirus exposure and HLA in healthy donors. Study-wide findings and caveats: For most TCR beta V segments, an earlier analysis put the productive rate at about 90% or about 30% of the time. According to the study, 150 to 200 TCR beta chains were cytomegalovirus-associated. Later analysis associated a missense DCLRE1C variant with TCR beta V- and J-gene trimming.

Use of 60 Vbeta and 13 Jbeta primers characterized the PCR. The data were produced by immunoSEQ multiplex PCR, yet TCRdb's version contains in-frame clones alone and is incomplete. The sample has approximately 190,000 clones, over 65% seen once. Sequenced material: PBMCs. The clonotype originates from a woman aged 50 to 60 in good health and CMV-seropositive.

The CDR3 reads CSAQQGTEAFF. The CDR3 nucleotides read TGCAGCGCACAACAGGGTACTGAGGCTTTCTTT. This chain joins TRBV29-1 and TRBJ1-1, with a weak D call TRBD1 (6 bases). CDR1 is SQVTM and CDR2 is ANQGSEA in the germline V gene. The CDR3 is made up of 11 amino acids.